This T cell receptor (beta chain) was documented in a study of blood T cell repertoires in COVID-19. Study-level background: Donors in the United States, Italy and Spain gave samples during acute or convalescent COVID-19. The analysed material was cDNA or gDNA that came from T cells, B-cell-depleted T cells, or PBMCs.

In the authors' workflow: Reference gene primer amplification gave nucleated cell count estimates. This table comes from immunoSEQ multiplex PCR, and its TCRdb copy is limited to in-frame clones, with some not included. V, J and clone size reflect that table, while D and trimming were determined from the DNA. The repertoire holds roughly 64,000 clones, more than 60% seen once, with more than 5% in the top ten. Sequenced: peripheral blood. The sequence was collected from a human donor in a cohort sampled during active COVID-19.

In nucleotides, the CDR3 is TGTGCCAGCAGCTTCCCCGACAGGGATTGGGTTACGCAGTATTTT. Translating it yields CASSFPDRDWVTQYF. This chain links TRBV7-2 with TRBJ2-3; the match to TRBD1 covers 7 bases. The CDR3 length is 15 residues. J was trimmed by 8 bases and V by 3 bases; bases with no gene match: 11. Germline V CDR1 and CDR2: SGHTA, FQGNSA.